These 8 T cell receptor beta chains came from one sample sequenced in a study of a mutant IDH1 vaccine in newly diagnosed glioma. The protocol was immunoSEQ multiplex PCR, while the TCRdb copy is restricted to in-frame clones and leaves out a portion. The data hold more than 35,000 clones, with around 81% observed a single time. These receptors have no known antigen. The time point: week 23, last vaccination. Doses consisted of 300 ug of mutant IDH1 20-mer peptide each, paired with topical imiquimod. The sample in question was PBMCs, obtained from a glioma patient whose treatment included an IDH1 peptide vaccine. The source is a man aged 35-49 years with glioma.

This sequence joins TRBV5-1 and TRBJ2-3; a weak D match, TRBD2 (5 bases). There are 12 residues in the CDR3. The V gene lost 3 bases and the J gene lost 6 bases, with 8 bases spanning the gap. CDR1 is SGHRS and CDR2 is YFSETQ in the germline V gene. The CDR3 DNA follows: TGCGCCAGCAGCTGGGGAGCGGATACGCAGTATTTT. This gives the protein CASSWGADTQYF.

The chain carries TRBV9 and TRBJ2-2; D unclear. Germline assignment: CDR1 SGDLS and CDR2 YYNGEE. V was pared by 0 bases and J by 1 base, with 4 bases between. The CDR3 loop spans 14 amino acids. In nucleotides, the CDR3 is TGTGCCAGCAGCGTAGGGGGGAACACCGGGGAGCTGTTTTTT. This codes for CASSVGGNTGELFF. The variable domain in full, with the rest retrieved from reference TRBV9 and TRBJ2-2, is DSGVTQTPKHLITATGQRVTLRCSPRSGDLSVYWYQQSLDQGLQFLIQYYNGEERAKGNILERFSAQQFPDLHSELNLSSLELGDSALYFCASSVGGNTGELFFGEGSRLTVL.

The chain carries TRBV7-2 and TRBJ2-7; 7 positions agree with TRBD2. Germline V lookup: CDR1 SGHTA, CDR2 FQGNSA. The ends lost 4 bases at V and 5 bases at J; junction bases unmatched: 11. The CDR3 is made up of 15 amino acids. The CDR3 region is CASSSIRTSIDEQYF. CDR3 DNA: TGTGCCAGCAGCTCAATACGGACTAGTATCGACGAGCAGTACTTC.

The rearrangement joins TRBV19 to TRBJ2-7; D ambiguous. V was shortened by 3 bases and J by 3 bases, with 9 bases between the two germline ends. The CDR3 runs 13 residues. Germline V lookup: CDR1 LNHDA, CDR2 SQIVND (reference sequence). CDR3 sequence (DNA): TGTGCCAGTAGTATTCCGGGCAGCTACGAGCAGTACTTC. This sequence encodes CASSIPGSYEQYF.

The DNA for the CDR3 is TGTGCCAGCAGCTTTAGCGGGGGGGCCTTATACGAGCAGTTCTTC. Translated: CASSFSGGALYEQFF. The V call is TRBV7-2, the J call TRBJ2-1, with 11 bases fitting TRBD2. The V segment lost 3 bases and the J segment 10 bases; nucleotides outside the gene matches: 8. Looked up from germline, CDR1 is SGHTA and CDR2 is FQGNSA. This CDR3 contains 15 residues.

This rearrangement joins TRBV7-8 to TRBJ2-4; D may be TRBD2 (6 bases). Germline assignment: CDR1 SGHVS and CDR2 FQNEAQ. Trimming removed 1 base from V and 7 bases from J, with 14 bases in between. The CDR3 spans 15 residues. For the CDR3, the DNA is TGTGCCAGCAGCTTAGGAAGGCTAGCGAGTAACATTCAGTACTTC. Protein: CASSLGRLASNIQYF.

This chain uses TRBV12-5 with TRBJ2-5, with a possible D match to TRBD2 (6 bases). The V and J ends lost 1 base and 2 bases respectively, with 8 bases between them. This CDR3 comprises 14 residues. Germline lookup yields CDR1 LGHNT and CDR2 FRNRAP. CDR3 residues: CASGLGAGQETQYF. CDR3 nucleotide sequence: TGTGCTAGTGGTTTGGGGGCGGGGCAAGAGACCCAGTACTTC.

The chain couples TRBV4-1 to TRBJ1-1; the D gene is possibly TRBD1 (5 bases). The V gene's germline CDR1 is MGHRA and CDR2 YSYEKL. Trimming cost V 0 bases and J 4 bases, with 15 bases left between them. CDR3 length: 16 residues. CDR3 protein: CASSQDGGRAGTEAFF. CDR3 DNA: TGCGCCAGCAGCCAAGATGGGGGTAGGGCGGGCACTGAAGCTTTCTTT.